The 2 T cell receptor beta chains below were found in one sample sequenced in a study of technical replicates of blood from several donors. The data were produced by immunoSEQ multiplex PCR, yet TCRdb's version contains in-frame clones alone and is incomplete. The data hold about 85,000 clones, with around 94% observed a single time. The sample consisted of T cells isolated from PBMCs. These receptors were obtained from a human donor in good health.

The CDR3: CASSSRARYRTF. CDR3 nucleotides: TGTGCCAGCAGCTCCAGGGCGCGCTATAGGACCTTC. The chain joins TRBV7-9 to TRBJ1-2, with a possible D match to TRBD1 (5 bases). The germline CDR1 and CDR2 sequences are SEHNR and FQNEAQ (reference sequence). This CDR3 region has 12 residues. Trimming stripped 4 bases from V and 14 bases from J, with 17 bases between.

The V and J genes are TRBV5-1 and TRBJ2-1; the match to TRBD2 covers 12 bases. J lost 7 bases, V lost 4 bases, and 27 bases had no gene match. The germline V gene has CDR1 SGHRS and CDR2 YFSETQ. The CDR3 is 22 amino acids. CDR3 loop: CASSLPPTSTSGGTTSPNEQFF. The DNA for the CDR3 is TGCGCCAGCAGCCTACCTCCGACATCGACTAGCGGGGGCACAACTTCGCCAAATGAGCAGTTCTTC.